The table lists the clone carrying this T cell receptor (beta chain) with a few counts. Its antigen is not identified. This specimen belongs to a study of identical twins. Findings and caveats of the study: It was out-of-frame TCR alpha sharing in monozygotic twins that models underestimated. Those out-of-frame alpha sequences shared by twins showed an excess of low generation probability.

TCRdb reprocessed the 5' RACE reads via MiXCR and lists one record per CDR3 protein. Altogether 420,000 or so distinct CDR3 sequences are present, around a sixth being singletons, with the ten largest covering roughly 12%. The V end was cut by 2 bases, the J end by 2 bases, with 19 bases between. In germline, CDR1 is LNHNV, CDR2 YYDKDF (reference sequence). CDR3 length: 17 residues. V is TRBV15 and J is TRBJ2-7; the D call may be TRBD1 or TRBD2 (5 bases each). The sample consisted of naive T cells sorted from blood. This TCR came from a middle-aged man in good health. CDR3 nucleotides: TGTGCCACCAGCAGAACCACACCGGGACGGGCCCCCTACGAGCAGTACTTC. This encodes CATSRTTPGRAPYEQYF.